This T cell receptor (beta chain) was found in a study of blood T cell repertoires in COVID-19. Original analysis: It was from reference gene primer amplification that nucleated cell counts were estimated. Clones were read by immunoSEQ multiplex PCR, and TCRdb kept only the in-frame ones, dropping some. V and J calls plus clone size are reproduced from that table; the DNA served to infer D and trimming. The table lists some 230,000 clones, around 86% of them singletons. CDR3 length: 13 residues. Germline lookup yields CDR1 LGHDT and CDR2 YNNKEL (reference sequence). Trimming pared 9 bases from V and 4 bases from J, leaving 15 bases between. Seattle patient enrollment occurred during active infection, with longitudinal follow-up thereafter.

Sequencing was performed on peripheral blood. The J gene is TRBJ1-1, the V gene TRBV3-1 (or the pseudogene TRBV3-2); D is unclear. This receptor was identified in a woman of 80 years or more with COVID-19, enrolled during active disease. The CDR3 loop reads CASGRGSGTEAFF. The DNA for the CDR3 is TGTGCCAGTGGACGGGGTTCGGGCACTGAAGCTTTCTTT.